This T cell receptor beta chain was found in a study of a mutant IDH1 vaccine in newly diagnosed glioma. Background on the study: Investigators started vaccination 4-6 weeks after radiotherapy alone, or with temozolomide cycles. Previous care, which was radiotherapy, temozolomide, or both, most often involved both.

In this sample, this clone is large. Its antigen is not identified. The CDR3 sequence is 18 residues long. The junction had 19 bases not matched to a gene; V was cut back by 0 bases and J by 5 bases. Germline V lookup: CDR1 GTSNPN, CDR2 SVGIG (reference sequence). Described time point: week 23, last vaccination. Every single dose of the vaccine, 300 ug of mutant IDH1 20-mer peptide, came with topical imiquimod. TCRdb's table, derived via immunoSEQ multiplex PCR, lists solely in-frame clones and lacks some. Among fewer than 45,000 clones listed, 60% to 85% were seen once. The V gene is TRBV30, the J gene TRBJ2-7; 7 bases are shared with TRBD2. The sequencing used PBMCs, collected from a glioma patient whose treatment included an IDH1 peptide vaccine. This receptor was obtained from a woman in her 40s with glioma. Some clones in this sample may be carry-over from other donors' samples. CDR3 in amino acids: CAWSVPGGRYLRCDEQYF. The CDR3 DNA reads TGTGCCTGGAGTGTACCGGGGGGACGTTATTTGAGGTGCGACGAGCAGTACTTC.